A selection of T cell receptor beta chains follows, all from one sample in a study of blood T cell repertoires in COVID-19. The method was immunoSEQ multiplex PCR; TCRdb's version includes in-frame clones alone and lacks a portion of them. The repertoire holds some 350,000 clones, approximately 88% seen once, with 5% in the top ten. Sequences were obtained from PBMCs or T cells enriched from blood (not recorded which). The receptors here all came from a man aged 30-40 years who had recovered from COVID-19. CDR3s include the opening cysteine and the closing phenylalanine or tryptophan. A D gene is named only where the DNA matches it firmly. Not every row has a clone size; where given, it reads once, few, many or a size class.

J,D,V,length,size,DNA,CDR3
TRBJ2-7,.,TRBV24-1,14,.,TGTGCCACCAGTGATTGGTCCAGGACCTACGAGCAGTACTTC,CATSDWSRTYEQYF
TRBJ2-7,TRBD2,TRBV28,15,.,TGTGCCAGCAGGTCCTGGGGACTAGCGATGGACGAGCAGTACTTC,CASRSWGLAMDEQYF
TRBJ1-6,TRBD1,TRBV3-1/TRBV3-2,16,.,TGTGCCAGCAGCCAGATCGGACAGGGGGGTTATTCACCCCTCCACTTT,CASSQIGQGGYSPLHF
TRBJ2-1,TRBD1,TRBV19,13,.,TGTGCCAGTAGTGGGACAGGTAAAAATGAGCAGTTCTTC,CASSGTGKNEQFF
TRBJ1-2,.,TRBV12-3/TRBV12-4,12,.,TGTGCCAGCAGTTTAGCAGGGGGTGGCTACACCTTC,CASSLAGGGYTF
TRBJ2-5,TRBD2,TRBV14,16,.,TGTGCCAGCAGCCAAAGGTCTAGCGGTGTCCAAGAGACCCAGTACTTC,CASSQRSSGVQETQYF
TRBJ1-2,.,TRBV28,14,.,TGTGCCAGCAGTTTACCAGGGTGGGTCTATGGCTACACCTTC,CASSLPGWVYGYTF
TRBJ1-5,TRBD1,TRBV27,14,.,TGTGCCAGCAGTTTCGACAGGGCGGCTCAGCCCCAGCATTTT,CASSFDRAAQPQHF
TRBJ1-1,.,TRBV19,17,.,TGTGCCAGTAGTATCGGTGGGTACCTAGTGGGGAACACTGAAGCTTTCTTT,CASSIGGYLVGNTEAFF
TRBJ2-5,TRBD1,TRBV5-1,16,.,TGCGCCAGCAGCACTGGGACAGGGGGTCCACAAGAGACCCAGTACTTC,CASSTGTGGPQETQYF
TRBJ2-7,TRBD1,TRBV7-2,17,.,TGTGCCAGCAGCTTAGCTGTAATGGGACAGACCTCCTACGAGCAGTACTTC,CASSLAVMGQTSYEQYF
TRBJ1-2,TRBD1,TRBV27,14,.,TGTGCCAGCAGCCAGGGACAGGGGGTATATGGCTACACCTTC,CASSQGQGVYGYTF
TRBJ1-6,TRBD1,TRBV27,14,.,TGTGCCAGCAGCGCGACGACAGGGTACTCACCCCTCCACTTT,CASSATTGYSPLHF
TRBJ2-1,.,TRBV20-1,11,.,TGCAGTGCCCTTAGATTCGATGAGCAGTTCTTC,CSALRFDEQFF
TRBJ2-7,.,TRBV9,14,.,TGTGCCAGCAGCGTCGAGGGAGAGTCCTACGAGCAGTACTTC,CASSVEGESYEQYF
TRBJ1-2,.,TRBV7-9,13,.,TGTGCCAGCAGCTTGTCATCAAGCGAAGGCTACACCTTC,CASSLSSSEGYTF
TRBJ1-2,.,TRBV5-6,12,.,TGTGCCAGCAGCCCAGGAACGTTAGGCTACACCTTC,CASSPGTLGYTF
TRBJ1-1,TRBD1,TRBV5-1,13,.,TGCGCCAGCAGCGGCACAGGGGACACTGAAGCTTTCTTT,CASSGTGDTEAFF
TRBJ1-2,TRBD1,TRBV5-4,14,.,TGTGCCAGCAGCCTACAGGGGGCCCCCTATGGCTACACCTTC,CASSLQGAPYGYTF
TRBJ2-5,TRBD1,TRBV5-4,14,.,TGTGCCAGCAGCATGGGACAGTCCCAAGAGACCCAGTACTTC,CASSMGQSQETQYF
TRBJ2-3,.,TRBV5-6,14,.,TGTGCCAGCAGCTTCGGGATTGGCACAGATACGCAGTATTTT,CASSFGIGTDTQYF
TRBJ1-3,.,TRBV7-3,15,.,TGTGCCAGCAGCTTAAATACAGGGACTGGAAACACCATATATTTT,CASSLNTGTGNTIYF
TRBJ2-6,.,TRBV23-1,15,.,TGCGCCAGCAGTCATCGGGGGTCTGGGGCCAACGTCCTGACTTTC,CASSHRGSGANVLTF
TRBJ1-6,.,TRBV18,13,.,TGTGCCAGCACAGGACAGAGTAATTCACCCCTCCACTTT,CASTGQSNSPLHF
TRBJ2-1,TRBD2,TRBV10-3,13,.,TGTGCCATCAAGACCGGGACTAACAATGAGCAGTTCTTC,CAIKTGTNNEQFF
TRBJ1-2,TRBD1,TRBV15,15,.,TGTGCCACCAGCAGAGATCAGGACAGGTTCTATGGCTACACCTTC,CATSRDQDRFYGYTF
TRBJ2-1,TRBD2,TRBV7-9,15,.,TGTGCCAGCAGCTTAAGTCTAGCGGGGGGCAATGAGCAGTTCTTC,CASSLSLAGGNEQFF
TRBJ1-4,TRBD1,TRBV5-1,17,.,TGCGCCAGCAGCACAGGACAGGGGCCTGCAACTAATGAAAAACTGTTTTTT,CASSTGQGPATNEKLFF
TRBJ2-1,TRBD1,TRBV4-1,15,few,TGCGCCAGCAGCCAAGGACAGGGGGCGTACAATGAGCAGTTCTTC,CASSQGQGAYNEQFF
TRBJ1-4,.,TRBV30,15,.,TGTGCCTGGAGTCTCTCCGGGCGGGCTAATGAAAAACTGTTTTTT,CAWSLSGRANEKLFF
TRBJ2-1,TRBD1,TRBV28,16,.,TGTGCCAGCAGTTTTCTGGGACAGGGGGCCTACAATGAGCAGTTCTTC,CASSFLGQGAYNEQFF
TRBJ1-2,TRBD1,TRBV5-4,15,once,TGTGCCAGCAGGTTCAAGGGACAGGGGGTGGTTGGCTACACCTTC,CASRFKGQGVVGYTF
TRBJ2-3,.,TRBV10-3,14,.,TGTGCCATCACCGGCGGGGCTCGCACAGATACGCAGTATTTT,CAITGGARTDTQYF
TRBJ2-5,TRBD2,TRBV3-1/TRBV3-2,15,once,TGTGCCAGCAGCCAAGCAGCGGGGGGGCCTGAGACCCAGTACTTC,CASSQAAGGPETQYF
TRBJ2-1,.,TRBV15,14,once,TGTGCCACCAGCAGAGACAGGGACATCCGTGAGCAGTTCTTC,CATSRDRDIREQFF
TRBJ2-3,TRBD2,TRBV27,17,.,TGTGCCAGCAGCCTAATAACTAGCGGGGGCTCCACAGATACGCAGTATTTT,CASSLITSGGSTDTQYF
TRBJ2-7,.,TRBV28,15,.,TGTGCCAGCCGGGGAACAGGGAGAGTAGACTACGAGCAGTACTTC,CASRGTGRVDYEQYF
TRBJ1-2,.,TRBV9,16,.,TGTGCCAGCGGTTCCGGGCAGGGATTGTTTAACTATGGCTACACCTTC,CASGSGQGLFNYGYTF
TRBJ1-1,.,TRBV18,16,.,TGTGCCAGCTCACCAACGGACAGATACGTGAACACTGAAGCTTTCTTT,CASSPTDRYVNTEAFF
TRBJ2-2,TRBD1,TRBV19,18,once,TGTGCCAGTAGTATTCGGGACAGGTCTTTTGAGTACACCGGGGAGCTGTTTTTT,CASSIRDRSFEYTGELFF
TRBJ1-4,.,TRBV18,16,.,TGTGCCAGCTCACCACAAGAGGGTCCCACTAATGAAAAACTGTTTTTT,CASSPQEGPTNEKLFF
TRBJ1-4,TRBD1,TRBV28,16,once,TGTGCCAGCAGTTTATTTTTCGGGACAGGAAATGAAAAACTGTTTTTT,CASSLFFGTGNEKLFF
TRBJ2-2,TRBD1,TRBV6-6,15,.,TGTGCCAGCGGGCTAAATACAGGGGTTTCCGGGGAGCTGTTTTTT,CASGLNTGVSGELFF
TRBJ2-7,.,TRBV6-5,13,.,TGTGCCAGCACCCAGGGTCCTTACTACGAGCAGTACTTC,CASTQGPYYEQYF
TRBJ2-3,TRBD2,TRBV7-2,15,.,TGTGCCAGCAGACTAGCGGGGGGCCGGGGAGATACGCAGTATTTT,CASRLAGGRGDTQYF
TRBJ2-3,.,TRBV7-3,14,.,TGTGCCAGCAGCTTACGGGGTAGCACAGATACGCAGTATTTT,CASSLRGSTDTQYF
TRBJ1-5,.,TRBV12-5,14,few,TGTGCTAGTGGTTTAGCAGGGTCCAATCAGCCCCAGCATTTT,CASGLAGSNQPQHF
TRBJ2-1,.,TRBV20-1,11,.,TGCAGTGCTACCTCGGGGTGGGAGCAGTTCTTC,CSATSGWEQFF
TRBJ2-3,TRBD2,TRBV2,15,.,TGTGCCAGCAGTTCCCCGGGGGGGCCGACAGATACGCAGTATTTT,CASSSPGGPTDTQYF
TRBJ1-5,.,TRBV6-4,14,.,TGTGCCAGCAGTGACCAGGGGTCCAATCAGCCCCAGCATTTT,CASSDQGSNQPQHF
TRBJ1-1,.,TRBV7-9,15,.,TGTGCCAGCAGCTTAATGGACAGCCAGAACACTGAAGCTTTCTTT,CASSLMDSQNTEAFF
TRBJ2-1,.,TRBV7-3,13,once,TGTGCCAGCAGCCGTACTCTACACGGGGAGCAGTTCTTC,CASSRTLHGEQFF
TRBJ2-4,.,TRBV3-1/TRBV3-2,14,.,TGTGCCAGCAGCCAAGTTTCGGGCAAAAACATTCAGTACTTC,CASSQVSGKNIQYF
TRBJ1-2,TRBD1,TRBV5-6,15,.,TGTGCCAGCAGTCCCGTAGGGACAGCAAACTATGGCTACACCTTC,CASSPVGTANYGYTF
TRBJ1-2,.,TRBV3-1/TRBV3-2,14,.,TGTGCCAGCAGCCCCGGTGATGGTTACTATGGCTACACCTTC,CASSPGDGYYGYTF
TRBJ2-3,.,TRBV7-9,17,.,TGTGCCAGCACCAAACACCTGCCCGGAGATAGCACAGATACGCAGTATTTT,CASTKHLPGDSTDTQYF
TRBJ2-3,TRBD2,TRBV28,16,.,TGTGCCAGCACCTCCATAGCGGGGGGGCGCACAGATACGCAGTATTTT,CASTSIAGGRTDTQYF